The sample holds one count of the clone carrying this T cell receptor beta chain. Its antigen is as yet unknown. In germline, CDR1 is DFQATT, CDR2 SNEGSKA (reference sequence). The CDR3 is 17 residues long. V shed 0 bases and J shed 4 bases, with 20 bases lying between them. This specimen comes from a study of T-cell reconstitution after alpha-beta-depleted transplantation in children. Study observations and caveats: The study reportedly traced alpha-beta T cells about two months after transplant to several hundred expanded graft clones. High day-60 TCRbeta diversity in some patients came from surviving recipient T cells and thymic progenitors. From newly produced T cells came most of the T-cell counts and diversity one year after transplant.

A library of TCRbeta sequences, prepared with unique molecular identifiers, was generated. One entry per CDR3 protein, called by TCRdb with MiXCR from the PCR reads. The sample contains around 600,000 distinct CDR3 sequences, roughly 23% of which appear only once. This rearrangement joins TRBV20-1 to TRBJ2-3; D is possibly TRBD1 or TRBD2 (6 bases each). The clonotype comes from a boy younger than two who had a stem cell transplant for acute myeloid leukemia, so the T cells may come from the graft donor. The sequenced sample was PBMCs, mostly from graft donor cells, obtained 360 days after TCRalphabeta/CD19-depleted stem cell transplant. This chain's CDR3 is CSAREGGSLAQADTQYF. In nucleotides, the CDR3 is TGCAGTGCTAGAGAAGGGGGGAGCCTTGCCCAGGCAGATACGCAGTATTTT.